This record covers a single TCR beta chain. Its antigen is still unknown. These data come from a study of cytomegalovirus exposure and HLA in healthy donors. Looking at the study overall: Falling in the Caucasian-associated ancestry cluster were less than 85% of around 370 genotyped donors. Regarding the study as a whole: Researchers counted approximately 160 TCR beta chains as cytomegalovirus-associated. Both high specificity and high sensitivity reportedly marked the classifier's diagnosis of cytomegalovirus status. Clonal expansion, a later analysis showed, was greater in HLA-associated TCR beta chains than in equally common others.

PCR used 60 Vbeta primers and 13 Jbeta primers. Sequencing used immunoSEQ multiplex PCR; TCRdb keeps in-frame clones, though not all of them. The sample lists 150,000 to 200,000 clones, about 85% seen once, with less than 1.3% in the top ten. Trimming stripped 4 bases from V and 4 bases from J, with 13 bases between. The CDR3 has 13 residues. Per the germline V gene, CDR1 is SQVTM and CDR2 is ANQGSEA. Sequenced material: PBMCs. The sequence derives from a boy aged 2 to 9 in good health and CMV-seronegative. The V gene is TRBV29-1, the J gene TRBJ1-1; D is undetermined. CDR3 sequence reads: CSVGLLMLTEAFF. CDR3 sequence (DNA): TGCAGCGTTGGGCTCCTGATGCTCACTGAAGCTTTCTTT. Full variable domain (rest looked up from reference TRBV29-1 and TRBJ1-1): SAVISQKPSRDICQRGTSLTIQCQVDSQVTMMFWYRQQPGQSLTLIATANQGSEATYESGFVIDKFPISRPNLTFSTLTVSNMSPEDSSIYLCSVGLLMLTEAFFGQGTRLTVV.